The T cell receptor (beta chain) described here comes from a study of CD8 T cells in Susac syndrome. Germline values: CDR1 SGHRS, CDR2 YFSETQ. There are 13 residues in the CDR3. Trimming cost V 2 bases and J 5 bases, with 11 bases left between them. 0.5 to 1 ug RNA was reverse transcribed with random hexamers. Coverage of TCR beta CDR3 amplification by immunoSEQ multiplex PCR extended to 54 Vbeta and 13 Jbeta. TCRdb passed the immunoSEQ multiplex PCR reads through MiXCR, listing each CDR3 protein once. Of about 150,000 distinct CDR3 sequences listed, 93% are singletons. The clonotype was recovered from a human donor with multiple sclerosis. The chain employs TRBV5-1 and TRBJ2-7; D might be TRBD1 (6 bases). Sequenced input: CD4+ T cells from PBMCs. DNA for the CDR3: TGCGCCAGCAGCTTAGTTGGGGGCGACGAGCAGTACTTC. Its translation is CASSLVGGDEQYF.